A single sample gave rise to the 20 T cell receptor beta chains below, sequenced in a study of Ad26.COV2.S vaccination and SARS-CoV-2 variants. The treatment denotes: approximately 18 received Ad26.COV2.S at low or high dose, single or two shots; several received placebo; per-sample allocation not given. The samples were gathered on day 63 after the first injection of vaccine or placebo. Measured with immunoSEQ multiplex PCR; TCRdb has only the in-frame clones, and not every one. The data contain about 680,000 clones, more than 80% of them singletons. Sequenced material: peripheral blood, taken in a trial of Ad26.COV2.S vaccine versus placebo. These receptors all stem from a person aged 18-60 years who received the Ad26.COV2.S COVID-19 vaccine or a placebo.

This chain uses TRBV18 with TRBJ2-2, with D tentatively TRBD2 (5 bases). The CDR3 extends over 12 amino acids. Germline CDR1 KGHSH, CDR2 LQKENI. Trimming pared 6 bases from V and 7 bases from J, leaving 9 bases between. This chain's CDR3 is CASSYGLGELFF. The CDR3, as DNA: TGTGCCAGCTCGTATGGACTCGGGGAGCTGTTTTTT.

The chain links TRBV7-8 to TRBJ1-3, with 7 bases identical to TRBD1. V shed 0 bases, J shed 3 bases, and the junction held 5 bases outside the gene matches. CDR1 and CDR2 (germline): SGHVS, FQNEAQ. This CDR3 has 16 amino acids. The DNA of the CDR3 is TGTGCCAGCAGCTTAGCAGGGGGCTATAGTGGAAACACCATATATTTT. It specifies CASSLAGGYSGNTIYF. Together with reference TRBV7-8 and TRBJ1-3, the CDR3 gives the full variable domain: GAGVSQSPRYKVAKRGQDVALRCDPISGHVSLFWYQQALGQGPEFLTYFQNEAQLDKSGLPSDRFFAERPEGSVSTLKIQRTQQEDSAVYLCASSLAGGYSGNTIYFGEGSWLTVV.

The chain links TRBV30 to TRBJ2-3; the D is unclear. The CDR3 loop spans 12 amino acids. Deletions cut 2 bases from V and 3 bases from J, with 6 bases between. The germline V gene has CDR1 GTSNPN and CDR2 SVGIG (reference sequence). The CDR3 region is CAWSRTTDTQYF. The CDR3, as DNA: TGTGCCTGGAGTAGGACGACAGATACGCAGTATTTT.

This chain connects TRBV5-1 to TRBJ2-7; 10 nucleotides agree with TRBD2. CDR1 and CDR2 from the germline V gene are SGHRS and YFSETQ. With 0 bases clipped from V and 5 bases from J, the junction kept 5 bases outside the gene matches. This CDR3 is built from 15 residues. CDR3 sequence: CASSLALSGGDEQYF. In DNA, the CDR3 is TGCGCCAGCAGCTTGGCCTTAAGCGGGGGGGACGAGCAGTACTTC. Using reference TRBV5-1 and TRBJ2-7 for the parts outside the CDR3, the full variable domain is KAGVTQTPRYLIKTRGQQVTLSCSPISGHRSVSWYQQTPGQGLQFLFEYFSETQRNKGNFPGRFSGRQFSNSRSEMNVSTLELGDSALYLCASSLALSGGDEQYFGPGTRLTVT.

As DNA, the CDR3 is TGTGCCAGCAGTGAATACCAGGGAGGCCATCAGCCCCAGCATTTT. Translation: CASSEYQGGHQPQHF. This chain links TRBV6-1 with TRBJ1-5; D is possibly TRBD1 (5 bases). There are 15 residues in the CDR3. The V and J ends lost 2 bases and 5 bases respectively, with 13 bases between them. The V gene's germline CDR1 is MNHNS and CDR2 SASEGT.

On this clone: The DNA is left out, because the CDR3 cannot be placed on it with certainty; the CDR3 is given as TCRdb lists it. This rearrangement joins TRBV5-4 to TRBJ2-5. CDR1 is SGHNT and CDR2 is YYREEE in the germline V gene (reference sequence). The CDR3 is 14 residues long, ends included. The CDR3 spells CASSLTSGRETQYF.

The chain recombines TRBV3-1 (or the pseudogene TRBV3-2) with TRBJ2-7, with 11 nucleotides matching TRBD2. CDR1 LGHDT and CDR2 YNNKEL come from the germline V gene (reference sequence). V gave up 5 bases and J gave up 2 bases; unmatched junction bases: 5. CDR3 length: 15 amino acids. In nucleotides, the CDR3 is TGTGCCAGCAGCTATAGCGGGAGGGTTACCTACGAGCAGTACTTC. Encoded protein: CASSYSGRVTYEQYF.

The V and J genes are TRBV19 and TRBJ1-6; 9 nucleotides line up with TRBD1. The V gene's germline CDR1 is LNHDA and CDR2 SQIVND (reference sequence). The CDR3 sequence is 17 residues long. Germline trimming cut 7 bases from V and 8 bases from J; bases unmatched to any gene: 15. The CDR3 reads CASTSTGGRGIYSPLHF. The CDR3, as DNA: TGTGCCAGTACCTCGACAGGGGGACGGGGTATTTATTCACCCCTCCACTTT.

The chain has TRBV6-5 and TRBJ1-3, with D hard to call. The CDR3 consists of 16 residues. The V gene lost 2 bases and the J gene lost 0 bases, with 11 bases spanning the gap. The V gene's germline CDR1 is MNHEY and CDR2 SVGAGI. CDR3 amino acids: CASSYGLTFSGNTIYF. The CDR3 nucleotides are TGTGCCAGCAGTTACGGCCTCACCTTCTCTGGAAACACCATATATTTT.

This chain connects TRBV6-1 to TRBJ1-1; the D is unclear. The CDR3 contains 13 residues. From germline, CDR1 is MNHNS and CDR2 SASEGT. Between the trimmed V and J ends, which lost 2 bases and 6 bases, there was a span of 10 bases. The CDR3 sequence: CASSERVLAEAFF. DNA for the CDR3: TGTGCCAGCAGTGAAAGGGTTCTCGCTGAAGCTTTCTTT.

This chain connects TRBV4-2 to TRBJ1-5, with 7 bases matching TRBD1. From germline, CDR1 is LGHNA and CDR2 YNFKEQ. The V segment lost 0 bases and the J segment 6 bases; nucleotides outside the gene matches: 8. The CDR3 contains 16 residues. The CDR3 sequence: CASSQEGGPIGQPQHF. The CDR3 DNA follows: TGTGCCAGCAGCCAAGAAGGGGGCCCGATTGGTCAGCCCCAGCATTTT.

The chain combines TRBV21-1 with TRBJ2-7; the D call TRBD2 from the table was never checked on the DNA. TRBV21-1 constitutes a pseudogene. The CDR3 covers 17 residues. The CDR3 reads CASIQSPSGERSYEQYF. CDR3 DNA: TGTGCCAGCATCCAATCACCCTCCGGGGAGCGCTCCTACGAGCAGTACTTC.

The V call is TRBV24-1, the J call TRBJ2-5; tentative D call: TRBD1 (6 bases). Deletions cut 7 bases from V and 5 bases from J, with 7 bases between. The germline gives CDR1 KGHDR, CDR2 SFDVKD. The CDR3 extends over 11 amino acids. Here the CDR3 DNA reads TGTGCCACCAGACAGGGTGAGACCCAGTACTTC. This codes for CATRQGETQYF.

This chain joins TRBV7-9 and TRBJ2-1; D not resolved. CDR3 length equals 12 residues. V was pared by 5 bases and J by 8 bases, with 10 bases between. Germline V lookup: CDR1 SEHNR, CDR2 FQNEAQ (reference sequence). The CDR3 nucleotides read TGTGCCAGCAGCCCCCAGCACGATGAGCAGTTCTTC. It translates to CASSPQHDEQFF.

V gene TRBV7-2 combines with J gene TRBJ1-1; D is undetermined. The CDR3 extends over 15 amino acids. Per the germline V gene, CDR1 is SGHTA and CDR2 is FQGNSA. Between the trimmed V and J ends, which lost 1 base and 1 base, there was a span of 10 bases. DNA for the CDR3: TGTGCCAGCAGCTTAGGAGGACGGCCGAACACTGAAGCTTTCTTT. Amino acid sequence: CASSLGGRPNTEAFF. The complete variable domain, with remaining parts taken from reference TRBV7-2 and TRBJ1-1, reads GAGVSQSPSNKVTEKGKDVELRCDPISGHTALYWYRQSLGQGLEFLIYFQGNSAPDKSGLPSDRFSAERTGGSVSTLTIQRTQQEDSAVYLCASSLGGRPNTEAFFGQGTRLTVV.

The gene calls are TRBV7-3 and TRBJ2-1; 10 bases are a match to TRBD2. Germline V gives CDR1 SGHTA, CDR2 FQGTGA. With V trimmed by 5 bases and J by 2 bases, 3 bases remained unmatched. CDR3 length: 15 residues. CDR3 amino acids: CASSASGGPYNEQFF. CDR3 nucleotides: TGTGCCAGCAGCGCTAGCGGGGGCCCCTACAATGAGCAGTTCTTC.

CDR3 DNA: TGTGCCAGCAGCCAGGGAGGAACAAATCAGCCCCAGCATTTT. Translating gives CASSQGGTNQPQHF. The gene calls are TRBV13 and TRBJ1-5, with D perhaps matching TRBD1 (5 bases). CDR1 and CDR2 from the germline V gene are PRHDT and FYEKMQ (reference sequence). The CDR3 extends over 14 amino acids. V lost 5 bases and J 4 bases, leaving 12 bases between the germline ends.

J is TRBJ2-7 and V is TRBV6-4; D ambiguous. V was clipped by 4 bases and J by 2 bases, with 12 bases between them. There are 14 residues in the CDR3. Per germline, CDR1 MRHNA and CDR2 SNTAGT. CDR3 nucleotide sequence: TGTGCCAGCAGTGCTGGCTACCCACCCTACGAGCAGTACTTC. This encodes CASSAGYPPYEQYF.

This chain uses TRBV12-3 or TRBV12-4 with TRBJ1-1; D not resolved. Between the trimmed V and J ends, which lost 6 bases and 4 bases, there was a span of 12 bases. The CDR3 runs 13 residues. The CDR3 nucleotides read TGTGCCAGCAGCCTCCTCGATGGCACTGAAGCTTTCTTT. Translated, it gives CASSLLDGTEAFF.

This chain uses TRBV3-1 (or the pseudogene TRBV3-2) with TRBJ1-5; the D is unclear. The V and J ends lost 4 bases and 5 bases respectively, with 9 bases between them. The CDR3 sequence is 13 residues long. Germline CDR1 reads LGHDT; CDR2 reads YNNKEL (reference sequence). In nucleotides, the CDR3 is TGTGCCAGCAGCCCCGGGCCGTATCAGCCCCAGCATTTT. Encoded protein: CASSPGPYQPQHF.